A selection of T cell receptor beta chains follows, all from one sample in a study of human T cells and chemical hapten exposure. TCRdb analysed the RACE reads with MiXCR anew, one entry per CDR3 protein. The sample lists 50,000 or so distinct CDR3 sequences, 9.3% occurring once. The input for sequencing was whole blood, taken in connection with sensitization to the hapten diphenylcyclopropenone (DPC). These receptors all come from a woman in her forties or fifties with alopecia areata. Some clones in this sample may be carry-over from other donors' samples. The CDR3 runs from the conserved cysteine through the conserved F or W. Only part of the rows carry a size: once, few, many, or a class if the clone is expanded.

CDR3 | J | V | size
CASSQVRGRLGGEQYF | TRBJ2-7 | TRBV3-1 | NA
CASSLDGRGNQPQHF | TRBJ1-5 | TRBV11-2 | many
CSALTPGRLGGGYTF | TRBJ1-2 | TRBV20-1 | many
CASSVPGQGYNEQFF | TRBJ2-1 | TRBV6-6 | NA
CAWGERDTGELFF | TRBJ2-2 | TRBV30 | NA
CASSIVGAYEQYF | TRBJ2-7 | TRBV19 | NA
CASSPGTGGAGNQPQHF | TRBJ1-5 | TRBV5-1 | many
CASSASPPPTDIQYF | TRBJ2-4 | TRBV7-2 | few
CSGTGAGGNYGYTF | TRBJ1-2 | TRBV29-1 | many
CARSAVVAGEGEQFF | TRBJ2-1 | TRBV30 | NA
CASSLGQGAGNTIYF | TRBJ1-3 | TRBV12-3/TRBV12-4 | few
CASSIDILSGANVLTF | TRBJ2-6 | TRBV4-3 | many
CSARFLGQGKPQHF | TRBJ1-5 | TRBV20-1 | NA
CGAREPLAGSYEQYF | TRBJ2-7 | TRBV20-1 | NA
CASSLQGAGTDTQYF | TRBJ2-3 | TRBV5-4 | many
CATSDPLAGFTGELFF | TRBJ2-2 | TRBV24-1 | many
CASSRSGTGSYEQYF | TRBJ2-7 | TRBV28 | many